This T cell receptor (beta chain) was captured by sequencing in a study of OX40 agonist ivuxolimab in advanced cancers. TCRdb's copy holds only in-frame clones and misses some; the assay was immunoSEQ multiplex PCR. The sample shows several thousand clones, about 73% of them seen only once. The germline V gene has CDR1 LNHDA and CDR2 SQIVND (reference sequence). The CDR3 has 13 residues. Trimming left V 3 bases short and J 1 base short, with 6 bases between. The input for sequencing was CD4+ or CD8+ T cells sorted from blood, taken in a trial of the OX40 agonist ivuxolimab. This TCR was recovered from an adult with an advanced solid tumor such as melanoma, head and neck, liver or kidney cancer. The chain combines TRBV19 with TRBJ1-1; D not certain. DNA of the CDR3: TGTGCCAGTAGTATCGGGAAGAACACTGAAGCTTTCTTT. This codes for CASSIGKNTEAFF.